This entry features one TCR beta chain sequence. Its specificity is unknown. The PCR was carried out with 60 Vbeta primers and 13 Jbeta primers. Sequencing was performed with immunoSEQ multiplex PCR; in TCRdb, only in-frame clones are kept and a portion is missing. The table lists roughly 240,000 clones, around 84% of them singletons, with around 0.22% in the top ten. This record belongs to a study of cytomegalovirus exposure and HLA in healthy donors. Study-wide points: Rarity held for most TCR sequences, but there were some public TCRs that occurred in many donors. As a later analysis showed, several of the most significant clusters appeared to be linked to common viral pathogens. Later analysis associated a missense DCLRE1C variant with TCR beta V- and J-gene trimming.

V was trimmed by 3 bases and J by 4 bases, leaving 12 bases between them. Germline CDR1 and CDR2: MNHEY and SMNVEV (reference sequence). The CDR3 has 14 residues. This TCR derives from a girl aged 2 to 9 in good health and CMV-seronegative. The chain combines TRBV27 with TRBJ1-1, with D perhaps TRBD1 (6 bases). The sequenced sample was PBMCs. The chain's CDR3 is CASSFEQGATEAFF. The CDR3 DNA sequence: TGTGCCAGCAGTTTTGAACAGGGAGCCACTGAAGCTTTCTTT.